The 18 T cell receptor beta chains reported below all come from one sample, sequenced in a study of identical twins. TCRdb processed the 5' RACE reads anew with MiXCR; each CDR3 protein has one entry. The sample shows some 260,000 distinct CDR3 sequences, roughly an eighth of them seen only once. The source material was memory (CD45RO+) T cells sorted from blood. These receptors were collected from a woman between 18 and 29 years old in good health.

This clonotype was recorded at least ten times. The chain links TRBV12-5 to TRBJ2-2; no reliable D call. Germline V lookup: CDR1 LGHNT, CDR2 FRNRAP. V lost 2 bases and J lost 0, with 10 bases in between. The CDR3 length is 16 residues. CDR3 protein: CASGLFRVANTGELFF. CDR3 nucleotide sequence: TGTGCTAGTGGTTTGTTTCGGGTCGCGAACACCGGGGAGCTGTTTTTT.

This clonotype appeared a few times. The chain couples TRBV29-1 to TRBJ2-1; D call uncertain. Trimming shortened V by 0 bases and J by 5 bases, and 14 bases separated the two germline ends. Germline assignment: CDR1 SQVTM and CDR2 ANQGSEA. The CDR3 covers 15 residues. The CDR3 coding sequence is TGCAGCGTTGAAGAGGTGGAGCCCTTCCACAATGAGCAGTTCTTC. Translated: CSVEEVEPFHNEQFF.

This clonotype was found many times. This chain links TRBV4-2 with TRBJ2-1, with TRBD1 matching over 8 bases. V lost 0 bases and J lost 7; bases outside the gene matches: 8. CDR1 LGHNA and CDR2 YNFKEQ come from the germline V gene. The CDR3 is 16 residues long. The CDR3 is CASSQEQGQGANEQFF. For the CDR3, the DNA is TGTGCCAGCAGCCAAGAGCAAGGACAGGGAGCTAATGAGCAGTTCTTC.

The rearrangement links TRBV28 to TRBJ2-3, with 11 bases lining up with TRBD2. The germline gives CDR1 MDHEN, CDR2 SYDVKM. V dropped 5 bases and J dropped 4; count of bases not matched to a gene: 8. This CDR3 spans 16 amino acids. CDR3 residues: CASSPRGTSGSDTQYF. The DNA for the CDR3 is TGTGCCAGCAGTCCCCGCGGGACTAGCGGTTCAGATACGCAGTATTTT.

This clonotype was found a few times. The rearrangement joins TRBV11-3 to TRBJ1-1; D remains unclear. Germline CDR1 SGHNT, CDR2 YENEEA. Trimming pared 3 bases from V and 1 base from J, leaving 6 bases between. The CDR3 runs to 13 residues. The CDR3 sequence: CASSLIRNTEAFF. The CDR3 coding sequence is TGTGCCAGCAGCTTGATTAGGAACACTGAAGCTTTCTTT.

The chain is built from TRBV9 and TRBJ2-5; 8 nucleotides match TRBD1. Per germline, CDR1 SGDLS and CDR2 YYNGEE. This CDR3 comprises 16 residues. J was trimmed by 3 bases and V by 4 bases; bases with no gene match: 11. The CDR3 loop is CASSTRGAGGEETQYF. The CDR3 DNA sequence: TGTGCCAGCAGCACTCGAGGGGCAGGGGGCGAAGAGACCCAGTACTTC.

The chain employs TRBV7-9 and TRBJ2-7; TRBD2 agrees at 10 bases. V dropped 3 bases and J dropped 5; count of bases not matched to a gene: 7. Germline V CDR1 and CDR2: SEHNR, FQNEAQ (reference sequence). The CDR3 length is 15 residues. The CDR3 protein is CASSFGSGRVNEQYF. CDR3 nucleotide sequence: TGTGCCAGCAGCTTCGGGAGCGGGAGGGTCAACGAGCAGTACTTC.

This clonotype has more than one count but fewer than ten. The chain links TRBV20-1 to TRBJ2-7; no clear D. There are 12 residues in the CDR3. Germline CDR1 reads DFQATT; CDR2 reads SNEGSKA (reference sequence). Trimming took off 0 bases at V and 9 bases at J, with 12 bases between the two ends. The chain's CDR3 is CSARETPTAQYF. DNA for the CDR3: TGCAGTGCTAGAGAGACGCCTACTGCGCAGTACTTC.

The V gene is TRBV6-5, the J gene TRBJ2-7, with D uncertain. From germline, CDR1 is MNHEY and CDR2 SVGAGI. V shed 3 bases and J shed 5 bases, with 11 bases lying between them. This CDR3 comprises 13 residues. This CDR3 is CASSYTVSHEQYF. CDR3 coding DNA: TGTGCCAGCAGTTATACGGTTTCCCACGAGCAGTACTTC.

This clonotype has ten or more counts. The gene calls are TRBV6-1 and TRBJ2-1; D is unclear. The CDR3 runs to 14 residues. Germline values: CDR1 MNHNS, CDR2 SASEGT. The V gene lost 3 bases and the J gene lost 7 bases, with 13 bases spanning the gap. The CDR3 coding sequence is TGTGCCAGCAGTGAGGGCCAGACCACGAATGAGCAGTTCTTC. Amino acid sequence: CASSEGQTTNEQFF.

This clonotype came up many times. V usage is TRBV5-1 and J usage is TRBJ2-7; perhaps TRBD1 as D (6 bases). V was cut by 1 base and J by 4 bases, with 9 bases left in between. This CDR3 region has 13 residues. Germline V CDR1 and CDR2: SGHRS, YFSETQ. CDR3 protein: CASSLNREYEQYF. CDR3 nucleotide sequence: TGCGCCAGCAGCTTGAACAGGGAATACGAGCAGTACTTC.

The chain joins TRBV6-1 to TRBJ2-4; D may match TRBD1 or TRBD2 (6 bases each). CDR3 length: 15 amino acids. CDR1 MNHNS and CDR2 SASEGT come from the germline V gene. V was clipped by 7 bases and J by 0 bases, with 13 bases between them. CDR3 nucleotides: TGTGCCAGCACCTTGGAGGGGGGAGCCAAAAACATTCAGTACTTC. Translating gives CASTLEGGAKNIQYF.

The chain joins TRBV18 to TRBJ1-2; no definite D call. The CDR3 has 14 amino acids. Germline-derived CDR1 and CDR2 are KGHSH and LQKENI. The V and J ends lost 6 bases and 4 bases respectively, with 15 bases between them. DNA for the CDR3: TGTGCCAGCTCTATAGGTGCGGAGGCCTATGGCTACACCTTC. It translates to CASSIGAEAYGYTF.

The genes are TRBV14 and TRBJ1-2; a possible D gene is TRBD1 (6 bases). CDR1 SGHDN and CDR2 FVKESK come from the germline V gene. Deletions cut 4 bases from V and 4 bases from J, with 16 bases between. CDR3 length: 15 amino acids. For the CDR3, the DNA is TGTGCCAGCAGCCTCCTGGGGACATCCGGCTATGGCTACACCTTC. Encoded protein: CASSLLGTSGYGYTF.

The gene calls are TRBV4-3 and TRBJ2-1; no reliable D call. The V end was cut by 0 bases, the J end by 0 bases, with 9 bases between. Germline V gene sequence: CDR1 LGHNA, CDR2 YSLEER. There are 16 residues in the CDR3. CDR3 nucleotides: TGCGCCAGCAGCCAAGATATATTGGGCTCCTACAATGAGCAGTTCTTC. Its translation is CASSQDILGSYNEQFF.

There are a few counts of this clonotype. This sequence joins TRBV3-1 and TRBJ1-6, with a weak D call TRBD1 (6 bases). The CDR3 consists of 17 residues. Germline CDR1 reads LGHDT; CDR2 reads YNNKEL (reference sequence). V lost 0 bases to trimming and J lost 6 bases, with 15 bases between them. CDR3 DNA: TGTGCCAGCAGCCAAGAGTTGGGGGGCGGTAGTAATTCACCCCTCCACTTT. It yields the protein CASSQELGGGSNSPLHF.

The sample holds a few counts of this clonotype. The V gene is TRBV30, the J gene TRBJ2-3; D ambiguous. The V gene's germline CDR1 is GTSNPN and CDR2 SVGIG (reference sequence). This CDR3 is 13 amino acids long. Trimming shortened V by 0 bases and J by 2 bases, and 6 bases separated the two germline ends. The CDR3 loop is CAWSVENTDTQYF. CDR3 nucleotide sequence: TGTGCCTGGAGTGTGGAGAACACAGATACGCAGTATTTT.

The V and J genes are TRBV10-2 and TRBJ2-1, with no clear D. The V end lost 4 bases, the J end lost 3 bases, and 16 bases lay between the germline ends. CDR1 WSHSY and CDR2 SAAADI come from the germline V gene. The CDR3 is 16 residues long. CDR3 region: CASSVSRQQVYNEQFF. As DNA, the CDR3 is TGCGCCAGCAGTGTATCGCGGCAGCAGGTCTACAATGAGCAGTTCTTC.